This paragraph reports one TCR beta chain. Its antigen is unknown. This specimen belongs to a study of CD8 T cells in Susac syndrome. Study results and caveats: An acknowledgment was made by the study that its TCR sequencing and HLA analysis involved relatively few individuals.

CD8+ and CD4+ T cells from blood underwent TCR beta sequencing. The multiple sclerosis control group consisted of treatment-naive patients whose relapsing-remitting disease, which was either stable or active, fulfilled revised McDonald criteria. Negative isolation yielded CD4+ and CD8+ T cells, and FACS enriched TEMRA cells. Germline V lookup: CDR1 SEHNR, CDR2 FQNEAQ (reference sequence). V was shortened by 3 bases and J by 14 bases, with 17 bases between the two germline ends. The CDR3 spans 13 residues. Random hexamers primed reverse transcription of about 0.45 to 1 ug RNA. TCRdb processed the immunoSEQ multiplex PCR reads anew with MiXCR; each CDR3 protein has one entry. Of more than 250,000 distinct CDR3 sequences listed, 92% are singletons.

The chain links TRBV7-9 to TRBJ2-1; D remains unclear. This TCR was recovered from a human donor with multiple sclerosis. Sequencing was carried out using CD4+ T cells from PBMCs. Written as DNA, the CDR3 is TGTGCCAGCAGCTTTGGGCTCCAAGGTAGTAAGTTCTTC. It yields the protein CASSFGLQGSKFF.